Sequencing of this T cell receptor beta chain was carried out in a study of CD8 T cells in Susac syndrome. With random hexamers, reverse transcription was performed on about 0.5 to 1 ug of RNA. Using its own MiXCR run on the immunoSEQ multiplex PCR reads, TCRdb lists one record per CDR3 protein. The top ten clones hold about 0.14% of a sample with 95,000 to 150,000 distinct CDR3 sequences, 95% to 96% of them seen once. In germline, CDR1 is SQVTM, CDR2 ANQGSEA. The CDR3 runs to 12 residues. Trimming took off 6 bases at V and 3 bases at J, with 11 bases between the two ends. The chain couples TRBV29-1 to TRBJ2-5; D ambiguous. This TCR was sampled from a human donor with Susac syndrome. Sequenced sample: CD4+ T cells from PBMCs. In DNA form, the CDR3 reads TGCAGCGTATCGCCCAAGAAAGAGACCCAGTACTTC. This translates into CSVSPKKETQYF.